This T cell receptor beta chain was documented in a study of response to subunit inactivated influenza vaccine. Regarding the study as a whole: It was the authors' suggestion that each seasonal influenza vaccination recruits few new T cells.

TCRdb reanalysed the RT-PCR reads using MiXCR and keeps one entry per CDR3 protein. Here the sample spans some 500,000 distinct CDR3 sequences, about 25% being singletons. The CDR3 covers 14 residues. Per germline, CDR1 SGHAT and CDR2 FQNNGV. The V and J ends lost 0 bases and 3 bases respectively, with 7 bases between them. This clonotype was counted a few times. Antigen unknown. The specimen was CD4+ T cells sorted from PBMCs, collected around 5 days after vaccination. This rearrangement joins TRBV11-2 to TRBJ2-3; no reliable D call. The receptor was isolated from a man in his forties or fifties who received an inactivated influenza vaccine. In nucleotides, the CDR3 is TGTGCCAGCAGCTTAGATCGATTGACAGATACGCAGTATTTT. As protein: CASSLDRLTDTQYF. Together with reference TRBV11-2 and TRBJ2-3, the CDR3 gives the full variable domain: EAGVAQSPRYKIIEKRQSVAFWCNPISGHATLYWYQQILGQGPKLLIQFQNNGVVDDSQLPKDRFSAERLKGVDSTLKIQPAKLEDSAVYLCASSLDRLTDTQYFGPGTRLTVL.